These 25 T cell receptor beta chains share one sample of origin, sequenced in a study of shared clonotypes between healthy human individuals. Produced via immunoSEQ multiplex PCR; TCRdb's table is partial and in-frame only. The sample yields 2 million to 2.5 million clones, 85% to 95% seen once. The sample comprised naive CD4+ T cells sorted from blood. The sample's subset: CD45RA+ positively selected. These receptors were taken from a man aged 18 to 35 in good health.

This clone occurred once. The CDR3 protein is CATSRVDVPGANVLTF. In DNA form, the CDR3 reads TGTGCCACCAGCAGAGTGGACGTCCCTGGGGCCAACGTCCTGACTTTC. The chain links TRBV15 to TRBJ2-6; D remains ambiguous. V was pared by 1 base and J by 2 bases, with 9 bases between. The germline V gene has CDR1 LNHNV and CDR2 YYDKDF (reference sequence). This CDR3 is built from 16 residues.

The chain recombines TRBV4-1 with TRBJ2-7; 11 bases match TRBD1. The CDR3 has 17 residues. J lost 7 bases, V lost 3 bases, and 14 bases had no gene match. Germline-derived CDR1 and CDR2 are MGHRA and YSYEKL. CDR3 in DNA: TGCGCCAGCAGCCATGGACCCGGGACAGGGGGTTCTCGGGAGCAGTACTTC. This codes for CASSHGPGTGGSREQYF.

V gene TRBV30 combines with J gene TRBJ2-2; D is ambiguous. The length of the CDR3 is 13 residues. V dropped 1 base and J dropped 5 bases, with 8 bases sitting between them. Germline values: CDR1 GTSNPN, CDR2 SVGIG (reference sequence). DNA for the CDR3: TGTGCCTGGAGTGGGAGCATGACCGGGGAGCTGTTTTTT. Its translation is CAWSGSMTGELFF.

The CDR3 loop is CPPDGERGDTQYF. CDR3 bases: TGTCCTCCAGATGGGGAGCGTGGAGATACGCAGTATTTT. The J gene is TRBJ2-3, the V gene TRBV19; D possibly corresponds to TRBD2 (5 bases). Per germline, CDR1 LNHDA and CDR2 SQIVND (reference sequence). The CDR3 has 13 residues.

This clone was seen only once. This sequence joins TRBV25-1 and TRBJ2-7; tentatively, D is TRBD2 (7 bases). Germline values: CDR1 MGHDK, CDR2 SYGVNS. CDR3 length: 16 amino acids. Deletions cut 3 bases from V and 3 bases from J, with 18 bases between. The chain's CDR3 is CASSDPPGEGVYEQYF. CDR3 nucleotide sequence: TGTGCCAGCAGTGACCCACCAGGGGAGGGGGTCTACGAGCAGTACTTC.

The J gene is TRBJ1-2, the V gene TRBV7-2; TRBD1 is a possible D gene (6 bases). The germline gives CDR1 SGHTA, CDR2 FQGNSA. Deletions cut 1 base from V and 8 bases from J, with 23 bases between. CDR3 length: 17 amino acids. CDR3 sequence reads: CASSLGVGGSRLGGYTF. CDR3 nucleotides: TGTGCCAGCAGCTTAGGCGTAGGGGGGTCAAGGCTTGGCGGCTACACCTTC.

The rearrangement links TRBV18 to TRBJ2-5; the D gene is possibly TRBD2 (6 bases). V dropped 3 bases and J dropped 6 bases, with 11 bases sitting between them. The V gene's germline CDR1 is KGHSH and CDR2 LQKENI. The CDR3 runs 13 residues. The DNA for the CDR3 is TGTGCCAGCTCACCTGGGGGGAGACAGACCCAGTACTTC. This codes for CASSPGGRQTQYF. Full variable domain (missing parts from reference TRBV18 and TRBJ2-5): NAGVMQNPRHLVRRRGQEARLRCSPMKGHSHVYWYRQLPEEGLKFMVYLQKENIIDESGMPKERFSAEFPKEGPSILRIQQVVRGDSAAYFCASSPGGRQTQYFGPGTRLLVL.

J is TRBJ1-2 and V is TRBV20-1; D remains ambiguous. The CDR3 is 11 amino acids. The germline CDR1 and CDR2 sequences are DFQATT and SNEGSKA (reference sequence). Trimming left V 5 bases short and J 5 bases short, with 9 bases between. In DNA form, the CDR3 reads TGCAGTGCTCCCGTACCGTATGGCTACACCTTC. Its translation: CSAPVPYGYTF.

V gene TRBV5-4 combines with J gene TRBJ2-2; D is unresolved. Deletions cut 2 bases from V and 2 bases from J, with 10 bases between. The CDR3 extends over 15 amino acids. Germline CDR1 and CDR2: SGHNT and YYREEE (reference sequence). For the CDR3, the DNA is TGTGCCAGCAGCTTTACAAAGGCAAACACCGGGGAGCTGTTTTTT. Protein: CASSFTKANTGELFF.

The chain employs TRBV6-5 and TRBJ1-5, with D hard to call. V lost 6 bases, J lost 0 bases, and 9 bases lay in between. CDR3 length equals 14 residues. Germline-derived CDR1 and CDR2 are MNHEY and SVGAGI. CDR3 amino acids: CASSASNSNQPQHF. The CDR3 nucleotides read TGTGCCAGCAGCGCAAGCAATAGCAATCAGCCCCAGCATTTT.

V and J are TRBV5-6 and TRBJ2-3, with 11 bases fitting TRBD2. CDR1 and CDR2 (germline): SGHDT, YYEEEE. The ends lost 0 bases at V and 3 bases at J; junction bases unmatched: 3. CDR3 length equals 16 residues. DNA for the CDR3: TGTGCCAGCAGCTTGGGACCTAGCGGGGGGACAGATACGCAGTATTTT. Its translation: CASSLGPSGGTDTQYF.

The rearrangement uses TRBV7-2 and TRBJ1-6; D is undetermined. CDR3 length equals 12 residues. The germline CDR1 and CDR2 sequences are SGHTA and FQGNSA. V was pared by 2 bases and J by 9 bases, with 5 bases between. CDR3 region: CASSLQVSPLHF. The CDR3 coding sequence is TGTGCCAGCAGCTTACAGGTTTCACCCCTCCACTTT.

This chain uses TRBV25-1 with TRBJ1-2, with 10 positions matching TRBD1. After removal of 5 bases from V and 2 bases from J, the junction contained 5 bases not matched to a gene. The CDR3 consists of 15 residues. The germline gives CDR1 MGHDK, CDR2 SYGVNS. In DNA, the CDR3 is TGTGCCAGCAGTCCTCCGGGACAGGGGAACTATGGCTACACCTTC. Its translation: CASSPPGQGNYGYTF.

The rearrangement uses TRBV6-1 and TRBJ2-3; 9 positions agree with TRBD1. Per the germline V gene, CDR1 is MNHNS and CDR2 is SASEGT. The CDR3 consists of 15 residues. The J segment lost 6 bases and the V segment lost 6 bases, leaving 10 bases of the junction unmatched. CDR3 region: CASSSLGQGTDTQYF. The DNA of the CDR3 is TGTGCCAGCAGCTCTCTAGGACAGGGGACGGATACGCAGTATTTT.

The chain carries TRBV11-2 and TRBJ1-3; maybe TRBD1 (6 bases). This CDR3 is 15 amino acids long. Trimming pared 4 bases from V and 4 bases from J, leaving 14 bases between. CDR1 is SGHAT and CDR2 is FQNNGV in the germline V gene. Written as DNA, the CDR3 is TGTGCCAGCAGCTACAGGGCCACAGAAGGAAACACCATATATTTT. Protein product: CASSYRATEGNTIYF.

The chain has TRBV28 and TRBJ1-3; TRBD1 might be the D (6 bases). The germline V gene encodes CDR1 MDHEN and CDR2 SYDVKM. The ends were cut back, 6 bases at V and 0 bases at J, with 9 bases in the middle. The CDR3 extends over 14 amino acids. This CDR3 reads CASSPQGSGNTIYF. The DNA for the CDR3 is TGTGCCAGCAGCCCACAGGGCTCTGGAAACACCATATATTTT.

This clone was recorded many times. This rearrangement joins TRBV20-1 to TRBJ1-1; D is unclear. Germline CDR1 is DFQATT and CDR2 is SNEGSKA (reference sequence). Trimming removed 4 bases at V and 6 bases at J, with 9 bases between. This CDR3 has 11 amino acids. CDR3 nucleotide sequence: TGCAGTGCTAATAGGATGTCTGAAGCTTTCTTT. This encodes CSANRMSEAFF.

The chain joins TRBV10-3 to TRBJ1-1; TRBD1 is a possible D gene (5 bases). Trimming took off 3 bases at V and 1 base at J, with 9 bases between the two ends. This CDR3 is 14 amino acids long. Germline V gives CDR1 ENHRY, CDR2 SYGVKD. CDR3 sequence reads: CAISEEGPNTEAFF. For the CDR3, the DNA is TGTGCCATCAGTGAAGAGGGACCGAACACTGAAGCTTTCTTT.

This chain connects TRBV7-9 to TRBJ1-4, with TRBD1 identical over 7 bases. J lost 8 bases, V lost 7 bases, and 13 bases had no gene match. Germline V gene lookup returns CDR1 SEHNR and CDR2 FQNEAQ (reference sequence). The CDR3 has 15 residues. The chain's CDR3 is CASTTTGQAGEKLFF. In DNA form, the CDR3 reads TGTGCCAGCACCACAACCGGACAGGCCGGCGAAAAACTGTTTTTT.

The chain employs TRBV27 and TRBJ1-3; 8 nucleotides align to TRBD1. The V gene's germline CDR1 is MNHEY and CDR2 SMNVEV (reference sequence). V was clipped by 4 bases and J by 0 bases; unmatched bases: 8. This CDR3 is 17 amino acids long. The CDR3 DNA reads as TGTGCCAGCAGTTCGGACAGGGCACAATCCTCTGGAAACACCATATATTTT. Translating it yields CASSSDRAQSSGNTIYF.

Comments on this clone: Different DNA sequences within this sample yield the same CDR3. V usage is TRBV7-6 and J usage is TRBJ1-1; D is unclear. CDR1 is SGHVS, CDR2 FNYEAQ, per germline. Trimming took 4 bases from V and 1 from J, leaving 7 bases between them. This CDR3 spans 13 amino acids. The CDR3 DNA follows: TGTGCCAGCAGCTCTCAGGAGAACACTGAAGCTTTCTTT. Amino acid sequence: CASSSQENTEAFF.

This clone has just a few counts. This sequence joins TRBV5-1 and TRBJ1-3, with D possibly matching TRBD1 (6 bases). V lost 4 bases, J lost 0 bases, and 11 bases lay in between. CDR1 and CDR2 from the germline V gene are SGHRS and YFSETQ. CDR3 length: 15 amino acids. CDR3 coding DNA: TGCGCCAGCAGCCGGGACACGAGCTCTGGAAACACCATATATTTT. Its protein product is CASSRDTSSGNTIYF.

CDR3 sequence: CASSLEGRSDSLANEKLFF. The CDR3 coding sequence is TGCGCCAGCAGCTTGGAAGGGCGAAGCGATAGCCTAGCTAATGAAAAACTGTTTTTT. The gene calls are TRBV5-1 and TRBJ1-4; D call uncertain. The CDR3 totals 19 residues. From germline, CDR1 is SGHRS and CDR2 YFSETQ. The germline V and J ends were trimmed by 0 bases and 3 bases, with 21 bases remaining between them.

The J gene is TRBJ1-3, the V gene TRBV5-1; no clear D. The CDR3 is made up of 17 amino acids. V was trimmed by 3 bases and J by 0 bases, leaving 16 bases between them. Per the germline V gene, CDR1 is SGHRS and CDR2 is YFSETQ. For the CDR3, the DNA is TGCGCCAGCAGCTCTGGCCGACCCGTGAACTCTGGAAACACCATATATTTT. Its protein product is CASSSGRPVNSGNTIYF.

This clone came up a few times. The chain uses TRBV2 and TRBJ2-6, with TRBD1 matching over 8 bases. Germline V CDR1 and CDR2: SNHLY, FYNNEI. Trimming cost V 10 bases and J 0 bases; bases outside gene matches: 11. The CDR3 sequence is 17 residues long. DNA of the CDR3: TGTGCCACCACAGGGGGAATCTCCCTCTCTGGGGCCAACGTCCTGACTTTC. Translating gives CATTGGISLSGANVLTF. Full variable domain (rest looked up from reference TRBV2 and TRBJ2-6): EPEVTQTPSHQVTQMGQEVILRCVPISNHLYFYWYRQILGQKVEFLVSFYNNEISEKSEIFDDQFSVERPDGSNFTLKIRSTKLEDSAMYFCATTGGISLSGANVLTFGAGSRLTVL.